The TCR beta chain under discussion was sequenced for a study of blood T cells in healthy people across ages. This clonotype has a handful of counts. Antigen: not known. For the second PCR, which ran for about 7 to 11 cycles, a sample-barcoded 5' primer and a J-beta primer mix were used. Tags on each cDNA molecule came from a template-switch adaptor with 12 random nucleotides. TCRdb itself ran the 5' RACE reads through MiXCR, one entry per CDR3 protein. This sample yields 2 million or so distinct CDR3 sequences, of which about 50% are seen a single time; less than 2.5% belongs to the top ten. Germline assignment: CDR1 LNHNV and CDR2 YYDKDF (reference sequence). This CDR3 region has 11 residues. Study-wide points: Older individuals had lower TCR beta diversity per million T cells (the decline was roughly linear). In long-lived donors, naive CD4+ cell counts and diversity exceeded those of aged donors.

Sequencing was carried out using blood. The TCR comes from a woman aged 40 to 50 in good health. The chain combines TRBV15 with TRBJ2-5, with no clear D. The last part of the DNA fits TRBJ2-7 better; the J call may be wrong. The CDR3 region is CATLDGYEQYF. CDR3 coding DNA: TGTGCCACCTTAGACGGCTACGAGCAGTACTTC.